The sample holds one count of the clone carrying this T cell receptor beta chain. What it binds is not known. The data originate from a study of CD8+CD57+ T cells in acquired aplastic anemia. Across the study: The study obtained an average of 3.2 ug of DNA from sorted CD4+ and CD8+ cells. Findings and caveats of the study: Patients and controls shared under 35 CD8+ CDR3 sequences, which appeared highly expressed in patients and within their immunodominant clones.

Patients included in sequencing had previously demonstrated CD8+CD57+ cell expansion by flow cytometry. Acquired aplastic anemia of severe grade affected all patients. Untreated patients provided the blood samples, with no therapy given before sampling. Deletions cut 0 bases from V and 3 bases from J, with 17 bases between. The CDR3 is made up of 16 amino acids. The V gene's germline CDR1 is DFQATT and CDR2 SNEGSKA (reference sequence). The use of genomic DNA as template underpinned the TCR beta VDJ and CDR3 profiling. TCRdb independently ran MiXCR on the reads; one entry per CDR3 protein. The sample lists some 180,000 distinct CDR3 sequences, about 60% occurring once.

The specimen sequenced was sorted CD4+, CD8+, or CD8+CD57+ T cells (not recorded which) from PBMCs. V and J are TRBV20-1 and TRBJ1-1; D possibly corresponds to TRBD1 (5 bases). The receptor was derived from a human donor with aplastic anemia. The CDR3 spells CSARDEGNGWYTEAFF. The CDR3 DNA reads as TGCAGTGCTAGAGATGAGGGGAATGGGTGGTACACTGAAGCTTTCTTT.